These T cell receptor beta chains were read from a single sample in a study of cytomegalovirus exposure and HLA in healthy donors. Profiling relied on immunoSEQ multiplex PCR, and the TCRdb table lists in-frame clones only, not all of them. This sample carries around 190,000 clones, about three quarters of them seen once, and the ten largest clones take 0.9% to 1.2%. The sample was PBMCs. These receptors were collected from a woman in her thirties or forties in good health and CMV-seronegative. Each CDR3 is given with its conserved first and last residue.

TRBV27 | CASSLWGGLAGSGEQYF
TRBV5-1 | CASSSSPKTSGRNNEQFF
TRBV7-8 | CASSLGERQTQYF
TRBV5-6 | CASSLGQPRMSYTF
TRBV19 | CASSTSGGRPFF
TRBV27 | CASRKTGLVGYTF
TRBV27 | CASSSWTEANTGELFF
TRBV30 | CASRTSGRVTDTQYF
TRBV10-2 | CASSSGRGYNEQFF
TRBV18 | CASSLQARDTGELFF
TRBV6-5 | CASSRPGQGPAFF
TRBV7-9 | CASSLRAQGDVGELFF
TRBV4-2 | CASSHYWSGRGSYNEQFF
TRBV15 | CATSRSTGREQYF
TRBV30 | CAWTKNSRGTEAFF
TRBV18 | CASSFDRDNEQFF
TRBV7-9 | CASSLGEGQAGYTF
TRBV11-2 | CASSLVGRVRRDTIYF
TRBV18 | CASSPIGGETQYF
TRBV4-3 | CASSPTPRGTEAFF
TRBV11-2 | CASSLLPGGNTEAFF
TRBV30 | CAWSRRGREAFF
TRBV19 | CASIRDSANTGELFF
TRBV28 | CASSFGRGSNQPQHF
TRBV11-3 | CASSSLGSSGNTIYF
TRBV30 | CAWSAQPGQGPLLF
TRBV7-9 | CSGSPRDYGYTF
TRBV4-2 | CASSQVGQGGYNEQFF
TRBV29-1 | CSVADEKLFF